Following are 21 T cell receptor beta chains from one sample sequenced in a study of cytomegalovirus exposure and HLA in healthy donors. 13 Jbeta primers and 60 Vbeta primers were used for the PCR. Some clones are missing from TCRdb's copy, which holds only in-frame ones; the method was immunoSEQ multiplex PCR. Seen here are over 100,000 clones, about 9.1% observed once, and the top ten hold around 7%. The sequenced sample consisted of PBMCs. Receptors were obtained from a woman in her 40s in good health and CMV-seropositive.

This rearrangement joins TRBV19 to TRBJ1-6; D is unresolved. V shed 5 bases and J shed 0 bases, with 20 bases lying between them. The CDR3 has 19 residues. CDR1 is LNHDA, CDR2 SQIVND, per germline (reference sequence). CDR3 in amino acids: CASSPIVILQTSYNSPLHF. CDR3 in DNA: TGTGCCAGTAGTCCCATCGTCATTCTACAGACCTCCTATAATTCACCCCTCCACTTT. The full variable domain, its missing parts supplied by reference TRBV19 and TRBJ1-6, is DGGITQSPKYLFRKEGQNVTLSCEQNLNHDAMYWYRQDPGQGLRLIYYSQIVNDFQKGDIAEGYSVSREKKESFPLTVTSAQKNPTAFYLCASSPIVILQTSYNSPLHFGNGTRLTVT.

This clone was observed a handful of times. Its ends do not fully match the called genes, so a read error is possible. V is TRBV11-3 and J is TRBJ2-5, with a tentative D call TRBD1 (5 bases). The germline CDR1 and CDR2 sequences are SGHNT and YENEEA. CDR3 length: 13 amino acids. This CDR3 is CASSQDIQEAQYF. The CDR3 region has the DNA TGTGCCAGCAGCCAGGACATACAAGAGGCCCAGTACTTC.

Concerning this clone itself: At one end the junction does not follow the germline gene, possibly because of a read error. The J gene is TRBJ1-2, the V gene TRBV29-1, with D possibly matching TRBD1 (6 bases). The CDR3 is 14 residues long. CDR1 is SQVTM and CDR2 is ANQGSEA in the germline V gene. The CDR3 here is CSVEVQRLTGTPDF. Here the CDR3 DNA reads TGCAGCGTTGAAGTCCAGCGGCTAACCGGGACACCGGACTTC.

V gene TRBV5-1 combines with J gene TRBJ2-5; D may be TRBD2 (5 bases). V was clipped by 0 bases and J by 2 bases, with 11 bases between them. CDR3 length: 15 residues. Germline loops: CDR1 SGHRS, CDR2 YFSETQ. This CDR3 is CASSLGVSGQETQYF. The CDR3 DNA follows: TGCGCCAGCAGCTTGGGGGTTTCGGGGCAAGAGACCCAGTACTTC.

The chain joins TRBV7-9 to TRBJ2-7, with 8 positions matching TRBD2. The CDR3 consists of 15 residues. V was clipped by 5 bases and J by 0 bases; unmatched bases: 6. Germline CDR1 SEHNR, CDR2 FQNEAQ (reference sequence). CDR3 nucleotides: TGTGCCAGCAGCCCAAGCGGGGGACTCTCCTACGAGCAGTACTTC. Protein: CASSPSGGLSYEQYF.

In its sample, this clone was seen once. V and J are TRBV14 and TRBJ2-5; D is unresolved. CDR3 size: 13 residues. V was pared by 1 base and J by 2 bases, with 5 bases between. Germline assignment: CDR1 SGHDN and CDR2 FVKESK. CDR3 sequence reads: CASSQGRQETQYF. CDR3 DNA sequence: TGTGCCAGCAGCCAAGGCAGACAAGAGACCCAGTACTTC.

The chain recombines TRBV9 with TRBJ2-5, with D perhaps matching TRBD2 (6 bases). CDR1 SGDLS and CDR2 YYNGEE come from the germline V gene. The CDR3 has 16 amino acids. The ends were cut back, 3 bases at V and 1 base at J, with 16 bases in the middle. The CDR3 sequence is CASSERAGGAQETQYF. The CDR3 DNA sequence: TGTGCCAGCAGCGAACGAGCGGGCGGGGCCCAAGAGACCCAGTACTTC.

The genes are TRBV19 and TRBJ2-5, with 8 bases fitting TRBD2. CDR1 and CDR2 (germline): LNHDA, SQIVND (reference sequence). With V trimmed by 2 bases and J by 11 bases, 16 bases remained unmatched. The CDR3 loop spans 16 amino acids. The CDR3 reads CASSISIAGNLWEQYF. The CDR3 DNA reads as TGTGCCAGTAGTATATCTATAGCGGGGAACCTCTGGGAGCAGTACTTC.

This clone appeared a few times. This chain joins TRBV7-7 and TRBJ2-1, with D unclear. This CDR3 has 13 amino acids. V gave up 1 base and J gave up 4 bases, with 5 bases separating them. Germline V gene lookup returns CDR1 SSHAT and CDR2 FNYEAQ (reference sequence). The CDR3 here is CASSLDRYNEQFF. The CDR3 DNA reads TGTGCCAGCAGCTTAGATAGATACAATGAGCAGTTCTTC.

This clone was found a few times. The rearrangement uses TRBV5-1 and TRBJ1-3; TRBD1 aligns across 7 bases. CDR3 length: 14 amino acids. Germline CDR1 and CDR2: SGHRS and YFSETQ. J lost 2 bases, V lost 4 bases, and 3 bases had no gene match. The CDR3 sequence is CASSLGTAGNTIYF. The CDR3 DNA reads TGCGCCAGCAGCCTGGGGACAGCTGGAAACACCATATATTTT.

This clone occurred a few times. The chain joins TRBV6-1 to TRBJ1-4, with 9 positions matching TRBD1. The CDR3 runs 16 residues. Germline V gene sequence: CDR1 MNHNS, CDR2 SASEGT. Trimming at V came to 3 bases and at J to 0 bases, leaving 2 bases not matched to a gene. The CDR3 region is CASSDRQGATNEKLFF. The CDR3 DNA sequence: TGTGCCAGCAGTGACCGACAGGGGGCAACTAATGAAAAACTGTTTTTT.

Notes on this clone: This sample also contains other DNA sequences that code for the same CDR3. J is TRBJ1-1 and V is TRBV7-2, with D perhaps matching TRBD1 (6 bases). The CDR3 has 14 residues. The germline V and J ends were trimmed by 0 bases and 1 base, with 6 bases remaining between them. The germline V gene has CDR1 SGHTA and CDR2 FQGNSA. The CDR3 reads CASSLAGANTEAFF. The CDR3 region has the DNA TGTGCCAGCAGCTTAGCGGGGGCGAACACTGAAGCTTTCTTT. Combining the CDR3 with reference TRBV7-2 and TRBJ1-1 gives the whole variable domain GAGVSQSPSNKVTEKGKDVELRCDPISGHTALYWYRQSLGQGLEFLIYFQGNSAPDKSGLPSDRFSAERTGGSVSTLTIQRTQQEDSAVYLCASSLAGANTEAFFGQGTRLTVV.

This clone was found a few times. The genes are TRBV4-3 and TRBJ2-2; the D gene is possibly TRBD2 (6 bases). Trimming removed 0 bases from V and 0 bases from J, with 14 bases in between. From germline, CDR1 is LGHNA and CDR2 YSLEER. The CDR3 runs 18 residues. CDR3: CASSQDPPGLANTGELFF. The DNA of the CDR3 is TGCGCCAGCAGCCAAGATCCTCCGGGACTGGCGAACACCGGGGAGCTGTTTTTT.

In its sample, this clone was seen a few times. V usage is TRBV5-6 and J usage is TRBJ2-7; the D gene is possibly TRBD2 (6 bases). V was shortened by 4 bases and J by 2 bases, with 10 bases between the two germline ends. The CDR3 spans 13 residues. CDR1 is SGHDT and CDR2 is YYEEEE in the germline V gene. CDR3 amino acids: CASSPGRTYEQYF. CDR3 nucleotides: TGTGCCAGCAGCCCAGGGAGGACCTACGAGCAGTACTTC.

In its sample, this clone was seen a few times. This chain links TRBV19 with TRBJ2-7; 9 nucleotides align to TRBD1. V lost 3 bases and J lost 2; bases outside the gene matches: 14. CDR3 length equals 18 residues. Per germline, CDR1 LNHDA and CDR2 SQIVND (reference sequence). The CDR3 region has the DNA TGTGCCAGTAGTATCTCGACAGGGGGGGGGCCTAGAGCCTACGAGCAGTACTTC. Residues: CASSISTGGGPRAYEQYF.

In its sample, this clone was seen a few times. The V call is TRBV2, the J call TRBJ1-1; D is ambiguous. CDR1 SNHLY and CDR2 FYNNEI come from the germline V gene. CDR3 size: 15 residues. Trimming cost V 6 bases and J 3 bases, with 17 bases left between them. DNA of the CDR3: TGTGCCAGCAGCCTACCAGGATGGGAGGACACTGAAGCTTTCTTT. It yields the protein CASSLPGWEDTEAFF.

The V and J genes are TRBV5-1 and TRBJ1-5, with 8 bases matching TRBD1. CDR3 size: 13 residues. V trimming: 4 bases; J trimming: 7 bases; junction bases outside the gene matches: 4. Germline V lookup: CDR1 SGHRS, CDR2 YFSETQ. CDR3 nucleotide sequence: TGCGCCAGCAGCACGGACAGGGACCAGCCCCAGCATTTT. As protein: CASSTDRDQPQHF.

This clone came up a few times. The genes are TRBV6-5 and TRBJ1-3; D might be TRBD1 (6 bases). The CDR3 extends over 14 amino acids. V dropped 7 bases and J dropped 3 bases, with 13 bases sitting between them. Germline loops: CDR1 MNHEY, CDR2 SVGAGI. Written as DNA, the CDR3 is TGTGCCAGCACCCCATTACAGGGTGGAAACACCATATATTTT. Translation gives CASTPLQGGNTIYF.

This clone was detected a few times. The chain combines TRBV6-1 with TRBJ1-2; D unclear. Trimming left V 6 bases short and J 5 bases short, with 13 bases between. The CDR3 is 13 amino acids. The germline gives CDR1 MNHNS, CDR2 SASEGT. As DNA, the CDR3 is TGTGCCAGCAGCCCCGGGTCTGCTTATGGCTACACCTTC. This gives the protein CASSPGSAYGYTF.

As to this clone: An end of the junction does not agree with germline; a read error may underlie this. The sample contains more than one DNA sequence encoding this CDR3. This rearrangement joins TRBV6-5 to TRBJ1-1; 8 nucleotides match TRBD1. The CDR3 is 15 amino acids. Germline V gene sequence: CDR1 MNHEY, CDR2 SVGAGI. As DNA, the CDR3 is TGTGCCAGCAGTTACTGGGACTCAGGGGGCACTGAGGCTTTCTTT. This encodes CASSYWDSGGTEAFF.

V gene TRBV7-2 combines with J gene TRBJ1-5, with unresolved D. The CDR3 extends over 14 amino acids. The germline CDR1 and CDR2 sequences are SGHTA and FQGNSA. With 5 bases removed from V and 1 base from J, the gap between germline ends came to 9 bases. CDR3 DNA sequence: TGTGCCAGCAGCGGCATGCACAGCAATCAGCCCCAGCATTTT. Translating it yields CASSGMHSNQPQHF.